What follows are 5 T cell receptor beta chains derived from one specimen sequenced in a study of T cell clonality in common variable immunodeficiency. Method: immunoSEQ multiplex PCR; TCRdb's copy keeps in-frame clones and lacks some. The sample has roughly 40,000 clones, none seen only once. Sequencing was done on a sample of peripheral blood mononuclear cells. Every receptor here comes from a person aged 18 to 75 in good health.

This clone was picked up many times. The CDR3 extends 3 residues past the end of the read, so its final part is completed from the germline J gene. The sample carries other DNA sequences with the same CDR3. The gene calls are TRBV28 and TRBJ2-7, with a tentative D call TRBD1 (6 bases). V was cut by 2 bases and J by 4 bases, with 6 bases left in between. Germline CDR1 reads MDHEN; CDR2 reads SYDVKM. The CDR3 has 12 residues. The CDR3: CASSLQGYEQYF. CDR3 DNA, as far as it was read: TGTGCCAGCAGTTTACAGGGGTACGAG.

The table lists this clone with many counts. The sequenced fragment ends 3 residues before the CDR3 boundary, so the rest is inferred from the germline J gene. This rearrangement joins TRBV20-1 to TRBJ2-6; D uncertain. Per germline, CDR1 DFQATT and CDR2 SNEGSKA (reference sequence). The V end lost 4 bases, the J end lost 1 base, and 8 bases lay between the germline ends. CDR3 length: 14 amino acids. Incomplete CDR3 DNA: TGCAGTGCTACGACAACATCTGGGGCCAACGTC. Translation: CSATTTSGANV. The full CDR3 reads CSATTTSGANVLTF.

Ten or more counts support this clone. The read falls 3 residues short of the CDR3 end, and the missing part is taken from the germline J gene. The rearrangement uses TRBV29-1 and TRBJ1-1; 7 bases match TRBD1. CDR3 length: 12 residues. V was clipped by 5 bases and J by 1 base; unmatched bases: 1. The germline CDR1 and CDR2 sequences are SQVTM and ANQGSEA. The covered CDR3 bases are TGCAGCGTTAACAGGGGGAACACTGAA. Its translation is CSVNRGNTE. The entire CDR3 protein is CSVNRGNTEAFF.

This clone has more than one count but fewer than ten. A single base separates this from a much larger clone, so it may be a read error. The CDR3 end lies 3 residues beyond the end of the read and is filled in from the germline J gene. The rearrangement links TRBV30 to TRBJ2-3, with TRBD1 as a possible D gene (5 bases). The germline V gene encodes CDR1 GTSNPN and CDR2 SVGIG (reference sequence). This CDR3 contains 12 residues. CDR3 DNA, as far as it was read: TGTGCCTGGAGTTCAGGGCCTCAGCCG. Its protein is CAWSSGPQP. The full CDR3 protein reads CAWSSGPQPQYF.

This clone was found many times. The missing CDR3 end, 3 residues past where the read stops, is filled in from the germline J gene. The chain carries TRBV20-1 and TRBJ2-7, with a weak D call TRBD2 (6 bases). Germline-derived CDR1 and CDR2 are DFQATT and SNEGSKA (reference sequence). The V and J ends lost 3 bases and 0 bases respectively, with 15 bases between them. This CDR3 has 15 amino acids. CDR3 region: CSASTGTSSSYEQYF. The CDR3 DNA, read in part, is TGCAGTGCTAGTACCGGGACTTCCAGCTCCTACGAG.